This is a list of T cell receptor beta chains from one sample in a study of T cells in Graves' hyperthyroidism and ophthalmopathy. TCRdb independently ran MiXCR on the multiplex PCR reads; one entry per CDR3 protein. The table lists hundreds of thousands of distinct CDR3 sequences, less than 25% of them singletons. The source material was blood. Receptors originate from a man between 25 and 39 years old with Graves' ophthalmopathy. Both conserved end residues are part of each CDR3. The D gene is left open where the match is weak. The size field is filled for only some rows; it gives once, few, many or a size class.

d_gene | j_gene | abundance | v_gene | CDR3nt | CDR3aa
- | TRBJ2-1 | - | TRBV7-9 | TGTGCCAGCACCAACCCCGGGGCCTACAATGAGCAGTTCTTC | CASTNPGAYNEQFF
- | TRBJ2-5 | many | TRBV3-1 | TGTGCCAGCAGACGACTCGGGATCCAAGAGACCCAGTACTTC | CASRRLGIQETQYF
- | TRBJ1-1 | many | TRBV6-5 | TGTGCCAGCAGTTACGCCTGGCAGCACATGAACACTGAAGCTTTCTTT | CASSYAWQHMNTEAFF
TRBD2 | TRBJ2-1 | few | TRBV5-1 | TGCGCCAGCAATTGGGGACCGGGAGGAATCTCCTACAATGAGCAGTTCTTC | CASNWGPGGISYNEQFF
TRBD2 | TRBJ2-7 | few | TRBV19 | TGTGCCAGTAGTCTCCTCAGGGGACTAGCGGGAGGGAGGGACTCTTACGAGCAGTACTTC | CASSLLRGLAGGRDSYEQYF
- | TRBJ1-5 | - | TRBV20-1 | TGCAGTGCTAGAAAGGAGGGGGGGGCTCATCGTCAGCCCCAGCATTTT | CSARKEGGAHRQPQHF
TRBD2 | TRBJ2-1 | - | TRBV20-1 | TGCAGTGCCAAGCGGGACCCTCTGCTCAGCTCCTACAATGAGCAGTTCTTC | CSAKRDPLLSSYNEQFF
TRBD1 | TRBJ2-2 | - | TRBV10-1 | TGTGCCAATAAAAGGGACAGCGATTCCGGGGAGCTGTTTTTT | CANKRDSDSGELFF
- | TRBJ1-4 | - | TRBV18 | TGTGCCAGCTCACCACAGGGACGAGGAGAAAAACTGTTTTTT | CASSPQGRGEKLFF
- | TRBJ2-7 | many | TRBV29-1 | TGCAGCGTCGAAGGAGGCCCGAGCTCCTACGAGCAGTACTTC | CSVEGGPSSYEQYF
- | TRBJ2-7 | few | TRBV28 | TGTGCCAGCAGACTGGACGGAGCCTACGAGCAGTACTTC | CASRLDGAYEQYF
TRBD1 | TRBJ1-5 | - | TRBV28 | TGTGCCAGCAGACCTACAGGGGGCGGTAGCAATCAGCCCCAGCATTTT | CASRPTGGGSNQPQHF
- | TRBJ1-2 | - | TRBV20-1 | TGCAGTGCTCCAGGGGAGGGGTATGGCTACACCTTC | CSAPGEGYGYTF
TRBD2 | TRBJ2-5 | many | TRBV7-9 | TGTGCCAGCAGCCGGGAGGGAGAGACCCAGTACTTC | CASSREGETQYF
- | TRBJ1-4 | few | TRBV5-1 | TGCGCCAGCAGCTTCAACACAGGGCCTAATGAAAAACTGTTTTTT | CASSFNTGPNEKLFF
- | TRBJ2-2 | - | TRBV12-3/TRBV12-4 | TGTGCCAGCAGTTTAAAGGGGTCGGCCGGGGAGCTGTTTTTT | CASSLKGSAGELFF
- | TRBJ2-5 | many | TRBV7-9 | TGTGCCAGCAGCTCACCTGTTGGGGGGCAAGAGACCCAGTACTTC | CASSSPVGGQETQYF
- | TRBJ1-1 | - | TRBV5-1 | TGCGCCAGCAGCTTGGAACAGGCTAAGACCACTGAAGCTTTCTTT | CASSLEQAKTTEAFF
TRBD2 | TRBJ2-5 | - | TRBV6-1 | TGTGCCAGCAGCCGACTAGCGAGCCAAGAGACCCAGTACTTC | CASSRLASQETQYF
- | TRBJ1-1 | - | TRBV6-2/TRBV6-3 | TGTGCCAGCAGTTACCAAGGAGGGGTTACTGAAGCTTTCTTT | CASSYQGGVTEAFF
TRBD1 | TRBJ2-3 | - | TRBV2 | TGTGCCAGCAGTTCGGACAGGGACACAGATACGCAGTATTTT | CASSSDRDTDTQYF
- | TRBJ1-5 | few | TRBV20-1 | TGCAGTGCTAGGAATAGGGACGGCCAGCCCCAGCATTTT | CSARNRDGQPQHF
- | TRBJ1-5 | many | TRBV12-3/TRBV12-4 | TGTGCCAGCAGTTTAGTAGGGGGAGGGGGCAATCAGCCCCAGCATTTT | CASSLVGGGGNQPQHF
TRBD1 | TRBJ2-7 | many | TRBV11-2 | TGTGCCAGCAGCCTAGGAATGGGACAGGGGGCGTCCTACGAGCAGTACTTC | CASSLGMGQGASYEQYF
TRBD2 | TRBJ2-1 | few | TRBV11-2 | TGTGCCAGCATTTTTTCGCCACTAGCGGGAGACTACAATGAGCAGTTCTTC | CASIFSPLAGDYNEQFF
TRBD1 | TRBJ1-5 | - | TRBV20-1 | TGCGGACTCCGGGACAGTCTCAATCAGCCCCAGCATTTT | CGLRDSLNQPQHF
TRBD2 | TRBJ2-1 | - | TRBV4-1 | TGCGCCAGCAGCCAAGGGACTAGCGGGTTCAGTTCCTACAATGAGCAGTTCTTC | CASSQGTSGFSSYNEQFF
- | TRBJ2-1 | - | TRBV3-1 | TGTGCCAGCAGCCAAGCCCCAGGGGGGAGCGGGTCCTACAATGAGCAGTTCTTC | CASSQAPGGSGSYNEQFF
- | TRBJ1-1 | few | TRBV11-2 | TGTGCCAGCAGCCGGGACTGGACAGTTGAAGCTTTCTTT | CASSRDWTVEAFF
- | TRBJ1-5 | few | TRBV7-9 | TGTGCCAGCAGCTTCCAGGACAGAAATCAGCCCCAGCATTTT | CASSFQDRNQPQHF
- | TRBJ2-5 | - | TRBV20-1 | TGCAGTGCTAGAGATGCCCTAGCGCCACAAGAGACCCAGTACTTC | CSARDALAPQETQYF
TRBD1 | TRBJ1-4 | many | TRBV11-2 | TGTGCCAGCAGCTCGTCCGACAGGGGAAATGAAAAACTGTTTTTT | CASSSSDRGNEKLFF
TRBD1 | TRBJ1-1 | many | TRBV6-1 | TGTGCCAGCAGTAGGGGACAGGACCTCATGAACACTGAAGCTTTCTTT | CASSRGQDLMNTEAFF
TRBD2 | TRBJ2-3 | - | TRBV7-3 | TGTGCCAGCAGCTTAAGGGCGGGACTAGCGGGGCCGGGCACAGATACGCAGTATTTT | CASSLRAGLAGPGTDTQYF
- | TRBJ1-1 | few | TRBV6-6 | TGTGCCAGCAGTTACTTACCCGGGTCGGTGAACACTGAAGCTTTCTTT | CASSYLPGSVNTEAFF
TRBD2 | TRBJ2-7 | - | TRBV20-1 | TGCAGTGCCAAGAGGGTCGGGACTAGCGGGGGAGCCTACGAGCAGTACTTC | CSAKRVGTSGGAYEQYF
- | TRBJ2-6 | many | TRBV7-8 | TGTGCCAGCATCGGCTCTGGGGCCAACGTCCTGACTTTC | CASIGSGANVLTF